This is a list of T cell receptor beta chains from one sample in a study of beta chain features in type 1 diabetes. Some clones are missing from TCRdb's copy, which holds only in-frame ones; the method was immunoSEQ multiplex PCR. The table includes around 180,000 clones, 7.5% to 8.5% detected once. The sequenced sample was central memory CD4+ T cells from blood. Receptor source: a man between 18 and 35 years old with type 1 diabetes. Both conserved end residues are part of each CDR3. The D gene is left open where the match is weak. Rows may omit the clone size; those that give it use once, few, many or a size class.

d_gene	v_gene	j_gene	abundance	CDR3aa	CDR3nt
TRBD1	TRBV19	TRBJ2-7	few	CASSAGQGSEQYF	TGTGCCAGTAGCGCGGGACAGGGGTCCGAGCAGTACTTC
NA	TRBV28	TRBJ2-7	NA	CASNSPAGSGLSSYEQYF	TGTGCCAGCAACAGCCCCGCGGGGAGCGGGTTAAGCTCCTACGAGCAGTACTTC
NA	TRBV11-2	TRBJ2-5	NA	CASSPQETQYF	TGTGCCAGCAGCCCGCAAGAGACCCAGTACTTC
NA	TRBV29-1	TRBJ2-7	NA	CSGGVAYEQYF	TGCAGCGGCGGGGTAGCCTACGAGCAGTACTTC
NA	TRBV28	TRBJ1-1	NA	CASSLGGDGEAFF	TGTGCCAGCAGTTTAGGGGGGGACGGTGAAGCTTTCTTT
NA	TRBV2	TRBJ1-1	few	CASNDMGGYKTFF	TGTGCCAGCAATGACATGGGGGGGTATAAGACTTTCTTT
NA	TRBV6-6	TRBJ2-5	NA	CASSSRLGLQETQYF	TGTGCCAGCAGTTCGCGACTGGGACTTCAAGAGACCCAGTACTTC
TRBD1	TRBV29-1	TRBJ1-5	few	CSAATGRDQPQHF	TGCAGCGCCGCGACAGGGCGCGATCAGCCCCAGCATTTT
NA	TRBV28	TRBJ2-7	few	CASSFPGSSYEQYF	TGTGCCAGCAGTTTCCCAGGGTCCTCGTACGAGCAGTACTTC
TRBD1	TRBV30	TRBJ2-5	few	CAWSEGQTETQYF	TGTGCCTGGAGTGAGGGACAGACGGAGACCCAGTACTTC
NA	TRBV20-1	TRBJ1-1	NA	CSVSGFTEAFF	TGCAGTGTATCAGGATTCACTGAAGCTTTCTTT